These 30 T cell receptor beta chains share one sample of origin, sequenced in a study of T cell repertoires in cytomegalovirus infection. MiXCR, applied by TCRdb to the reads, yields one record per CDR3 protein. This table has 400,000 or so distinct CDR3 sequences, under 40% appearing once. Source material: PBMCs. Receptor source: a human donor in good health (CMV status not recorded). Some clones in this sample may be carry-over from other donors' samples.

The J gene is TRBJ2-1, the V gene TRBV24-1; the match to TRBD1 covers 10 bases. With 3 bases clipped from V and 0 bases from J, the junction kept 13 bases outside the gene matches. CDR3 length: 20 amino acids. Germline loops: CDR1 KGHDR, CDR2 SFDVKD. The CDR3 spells CATSDLPPGQGHSSYNEQFF. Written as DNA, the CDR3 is TGTGCCACCAGTGATCTCCCTCCGGGACAGGGGCATAGCTCCTACAATGAGCAGTTCTTC.

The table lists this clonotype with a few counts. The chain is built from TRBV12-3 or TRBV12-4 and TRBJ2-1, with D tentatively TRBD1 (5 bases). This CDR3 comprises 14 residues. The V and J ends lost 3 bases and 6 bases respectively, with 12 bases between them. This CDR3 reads CASSFAPQGNEQFF. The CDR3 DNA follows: TGTGCCAGCAGTTTCGCCCCCCAGGGCAATGAGCAGTTCTTC.

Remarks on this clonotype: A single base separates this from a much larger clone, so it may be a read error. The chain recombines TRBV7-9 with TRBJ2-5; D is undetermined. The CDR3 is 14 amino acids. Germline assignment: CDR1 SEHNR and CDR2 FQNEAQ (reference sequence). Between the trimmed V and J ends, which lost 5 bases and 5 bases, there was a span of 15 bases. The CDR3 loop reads CASSILGQEETQYF. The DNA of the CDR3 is TGTGCCAGCAGCATACTCGGTCAGGAGGAGACCCAGTACTTC.

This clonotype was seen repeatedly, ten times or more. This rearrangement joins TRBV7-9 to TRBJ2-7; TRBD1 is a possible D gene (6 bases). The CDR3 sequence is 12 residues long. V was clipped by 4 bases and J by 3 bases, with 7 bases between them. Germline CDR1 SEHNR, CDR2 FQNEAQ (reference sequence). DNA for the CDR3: TGTGCCAGCAGCTGGGACAACTACGAGCAGTACTTC. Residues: CASSWDNYEQYF.

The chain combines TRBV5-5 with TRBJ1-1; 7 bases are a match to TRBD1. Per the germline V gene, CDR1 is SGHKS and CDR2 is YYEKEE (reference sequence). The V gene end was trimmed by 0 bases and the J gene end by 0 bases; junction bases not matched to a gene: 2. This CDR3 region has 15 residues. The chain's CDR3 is CASSLGTGVNTEAFF. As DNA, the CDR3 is TGTGCCAGCAGCTTGGGGACAGGAGTGAACACTGAAGCTTTCTTT.

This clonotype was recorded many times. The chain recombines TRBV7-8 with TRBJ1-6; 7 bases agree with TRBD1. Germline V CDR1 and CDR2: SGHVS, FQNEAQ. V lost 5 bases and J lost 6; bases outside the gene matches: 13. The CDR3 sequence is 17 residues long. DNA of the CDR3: TGTGCCAGCAGCGGTTCGGGGGGGACAGATTTTAATTCACCCCTCCACTTT. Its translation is CASSGSGGTDFNSPLHF.

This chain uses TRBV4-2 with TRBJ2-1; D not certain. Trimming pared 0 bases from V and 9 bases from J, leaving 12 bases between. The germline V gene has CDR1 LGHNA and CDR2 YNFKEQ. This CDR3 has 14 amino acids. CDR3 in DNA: TGTGCCAGCAGCCAAGATGTGGGGAACGGTGAGCAGTTCTTC. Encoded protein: CASSQDVGNGEQFF.

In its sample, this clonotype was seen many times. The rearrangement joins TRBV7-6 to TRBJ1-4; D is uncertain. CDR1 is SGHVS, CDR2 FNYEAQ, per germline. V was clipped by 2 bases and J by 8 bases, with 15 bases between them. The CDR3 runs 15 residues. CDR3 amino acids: CASSLNVAGTEKLFF. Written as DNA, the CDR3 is TGTGCCAGCAGCTTAAACGTCGCGGGAACCGAAAAACTGTTTTTT. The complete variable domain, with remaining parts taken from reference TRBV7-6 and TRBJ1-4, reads GAGVSQSPRYKVTKRGQDVALRCDPISGHVSLYWYRQALGQGPEFLTYFNYEAQQDKSGLPNDRFSAERPEGSISTLTIQRTEQRDSAMYRCASSLNVAGTEKLFFGSGTQLSVL.

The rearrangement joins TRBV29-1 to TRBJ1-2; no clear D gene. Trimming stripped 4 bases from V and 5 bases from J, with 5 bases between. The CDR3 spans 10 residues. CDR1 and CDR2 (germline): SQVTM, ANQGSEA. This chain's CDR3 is CSVAEYGYTF. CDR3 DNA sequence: TGCAGCGTTGCAGAGTATGGCTACACCTTC.

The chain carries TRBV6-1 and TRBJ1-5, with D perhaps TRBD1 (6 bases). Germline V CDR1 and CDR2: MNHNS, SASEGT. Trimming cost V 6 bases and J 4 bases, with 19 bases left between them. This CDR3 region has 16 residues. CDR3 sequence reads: CASRHPGGGQNQPQHF. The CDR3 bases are TGTGCCAGCAGACACCCTGGGGGGGGCCAAAATCAGCCCCAGCATTTT.

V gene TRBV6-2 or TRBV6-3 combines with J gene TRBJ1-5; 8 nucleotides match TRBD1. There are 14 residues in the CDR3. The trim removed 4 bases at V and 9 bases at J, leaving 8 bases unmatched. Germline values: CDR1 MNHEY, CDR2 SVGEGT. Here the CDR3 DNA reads TGTGCCAGCAGTTTCCCCGGACAGGGAGTGCCCCAGCATTTT. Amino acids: CASSFPGQGVPQHF.

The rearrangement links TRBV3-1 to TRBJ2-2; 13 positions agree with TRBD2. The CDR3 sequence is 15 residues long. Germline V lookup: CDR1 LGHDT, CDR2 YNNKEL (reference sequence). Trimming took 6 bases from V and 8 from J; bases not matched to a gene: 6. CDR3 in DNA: TGTGCCAGCAGTCAGCTGACTAGCGGGAGGGGGGAGCTGTTTTTT. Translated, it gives CASSQLTSGRGELFF.

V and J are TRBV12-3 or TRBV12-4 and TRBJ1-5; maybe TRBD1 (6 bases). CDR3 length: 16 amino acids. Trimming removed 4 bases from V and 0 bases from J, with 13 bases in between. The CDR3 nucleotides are TGTGCCAGCAGTTCCAGGGGAGGGGATAGCAATCAGCCCCAGCATTTT. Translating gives CASSSRGGDSNQPQHF.

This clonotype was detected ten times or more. CDR3 DNA: TGTGCCAGCAGCTTAAACCGCCCTCATGAGCAGTTCTTC. Its protein product is CASSLNRPHEQFF. The chain links TRBV7-2 to TRBJ2-1, with D uncertain. The CDR3 consists of 13 residues. Germline CDR1 is SGHTA and CDR2 is FQGNSA. The V end was cut by 2 bases, the J end by 8 bases, with 10 bases between.

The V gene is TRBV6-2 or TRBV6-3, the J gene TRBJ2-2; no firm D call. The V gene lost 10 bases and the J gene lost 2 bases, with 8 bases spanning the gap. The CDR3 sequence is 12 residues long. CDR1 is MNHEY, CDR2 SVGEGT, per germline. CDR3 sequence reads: CATWFNTGELFF. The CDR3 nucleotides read TGTGCCACGTGGTTTAACACCGGGGAGCTGTTTTTT.

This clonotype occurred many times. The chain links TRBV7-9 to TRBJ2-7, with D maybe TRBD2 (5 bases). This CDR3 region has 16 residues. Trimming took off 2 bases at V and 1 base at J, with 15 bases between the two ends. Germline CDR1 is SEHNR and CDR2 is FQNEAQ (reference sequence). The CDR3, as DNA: TGTGCCAGCAGCTTAAATGGAGGTTTGTTTTCCTACGAGCAGTACTTC. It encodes CASSLNGGLFSYEQYF.

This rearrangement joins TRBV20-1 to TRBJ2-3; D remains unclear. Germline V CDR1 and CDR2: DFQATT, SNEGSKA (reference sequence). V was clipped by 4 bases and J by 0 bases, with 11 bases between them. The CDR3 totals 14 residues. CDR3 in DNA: TGCAGTGCTACTCGGACCGTTAGCACAGATACGCAGTATTTT. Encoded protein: CSATRTVSTDTQYF.

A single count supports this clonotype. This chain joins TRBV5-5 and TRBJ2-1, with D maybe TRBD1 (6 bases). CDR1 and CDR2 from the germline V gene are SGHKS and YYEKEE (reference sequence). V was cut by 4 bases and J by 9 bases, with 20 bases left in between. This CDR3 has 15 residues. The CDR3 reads CASSHRDPHYGEQFF. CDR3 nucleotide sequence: TGTGCCAGCAGCCACAGGGACCCCCACTACGGTGAGCAGTTCTTC.

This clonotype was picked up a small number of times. The CDR3 DNA follows: TGTGCCAGCAGCTTTGGGTTGGGGACTAGCTCCTACAATGAGCAGTTCTTC. This sequence encodes CASSFGLGTSSYNEQFF. This chain connects TRBV7-2 to TRBJ2-1; 8 nucleotides match TRBD2. Unmatched junction bases numbered 7, after V lost 3 bases and J lost 0 bases. The CDR3 is 17 residues long. Per the germline V gene, CDR1 is SGHTA and CDR2 is FQGNSA.

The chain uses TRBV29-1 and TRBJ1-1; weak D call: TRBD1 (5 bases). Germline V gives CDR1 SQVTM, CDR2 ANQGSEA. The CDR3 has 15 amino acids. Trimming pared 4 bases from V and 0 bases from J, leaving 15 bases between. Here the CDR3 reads CSVGLGGNLNTEAFF. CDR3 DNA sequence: TGCAGCGTTGGCTTGGGGGGAAACCTGAACACTGAAGCTTTCTTT.

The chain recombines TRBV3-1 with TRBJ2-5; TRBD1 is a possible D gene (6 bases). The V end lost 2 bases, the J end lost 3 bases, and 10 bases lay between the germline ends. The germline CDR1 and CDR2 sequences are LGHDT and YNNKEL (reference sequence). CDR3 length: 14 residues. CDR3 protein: CASSQPEGEETQYF. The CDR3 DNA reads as TGTGCCAGCAGCCAACCCGAGGGGGAAGAGACCCAGTACTTC.

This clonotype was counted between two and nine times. The CDR3: CASSLGSQVDSPLHF. In DNA form, the CDR3 reads TGTGCCAGCAGCTTAGGGAGTCAGGTGGACTCACCCCTCCACTTT. The chain recombines TRBV7-9 with TRBJ1-6, with no clear D. The CDR3 runs 15 residues. Germline CDR1 reads SEHNR; CDR2 reads FQNEAQ (reference sequence). V gave up 1 base and J gave up 10 bases, with 14 bases separating them.

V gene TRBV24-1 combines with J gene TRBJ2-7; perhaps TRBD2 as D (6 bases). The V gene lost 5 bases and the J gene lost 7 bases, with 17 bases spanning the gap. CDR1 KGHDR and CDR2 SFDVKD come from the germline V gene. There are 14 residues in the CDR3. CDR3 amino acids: CATSGSGTGEEQYF. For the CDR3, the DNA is TGTGCCACCAGTGGTTCCGGGACTGGCGAAGAGCAGTACTTC.

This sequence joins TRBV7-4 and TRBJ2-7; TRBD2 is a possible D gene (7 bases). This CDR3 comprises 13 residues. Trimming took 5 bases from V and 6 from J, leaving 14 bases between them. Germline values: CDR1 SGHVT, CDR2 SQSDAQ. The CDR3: CASSGGGAPEQYF. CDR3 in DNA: TGTGCCAGCAGCGGGGGGGGGGCCCCCGAGCAGTACTTC. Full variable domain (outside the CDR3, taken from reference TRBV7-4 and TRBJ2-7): GAGVSQSPRYKVAKRGRDVALRCDSISGHVTLYWYRQTLGQGSEVLTYSQSDAQRDKSGRPSGRFSAERPERSVSTLKIQRTEQGDSAVYLCASSGGGAPEQYFGPGTRLTVT.

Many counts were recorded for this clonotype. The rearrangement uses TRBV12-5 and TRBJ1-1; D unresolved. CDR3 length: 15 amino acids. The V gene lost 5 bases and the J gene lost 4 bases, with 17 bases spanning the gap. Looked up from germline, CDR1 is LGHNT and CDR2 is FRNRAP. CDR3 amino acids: CASGLQTRSGTEAFF. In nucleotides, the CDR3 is TGTGCTAGTGGTCTACAGACCCGGTCTGGCACTGAAGCTTTCTTT.

The CDR3 region is CASSPRQSENTEAFF. CDR3 nucleotide sequence: TGTGCCAGCAGCCCTCGACAGTCAGAGAACACTGAAGCTTTCTTT. J is TRBJ1-1 and V is TRBV5-5; weak D call: TRBD1 (5 bases). Germline lookup yields CDR1 SGHKS and CDR2 YYEKEE (reference sequence). V gave up 4 bases and J gave up 1 base, with 14 bases separating them. The CDR3 sequence is 15 residues long.

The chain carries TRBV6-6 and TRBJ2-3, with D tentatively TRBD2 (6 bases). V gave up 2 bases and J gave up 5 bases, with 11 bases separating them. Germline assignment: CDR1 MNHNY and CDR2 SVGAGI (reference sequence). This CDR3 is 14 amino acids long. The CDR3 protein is CASSYPGTGDTQYF. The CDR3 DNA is TGTGCCAGCAGTTACCCGGGGACTGGAGATACGCAGTATTTT.

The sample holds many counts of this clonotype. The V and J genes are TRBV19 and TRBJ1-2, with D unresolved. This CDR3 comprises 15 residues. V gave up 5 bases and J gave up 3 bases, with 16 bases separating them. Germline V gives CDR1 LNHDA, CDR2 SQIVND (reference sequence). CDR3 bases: TGTGCCAGTAGTCAGGCGAACGACGTAGACTATGGCTACACCTTC. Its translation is CASSQANDVDYGYTF.

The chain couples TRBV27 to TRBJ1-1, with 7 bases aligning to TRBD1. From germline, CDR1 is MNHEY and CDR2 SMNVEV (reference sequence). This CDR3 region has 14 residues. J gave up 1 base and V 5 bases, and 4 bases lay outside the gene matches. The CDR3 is CASSARGWNTEAFF. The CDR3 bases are TGTGCCAGCAGTGCCAGGGGGTGGAACACTGAAGCTTTCTTT.

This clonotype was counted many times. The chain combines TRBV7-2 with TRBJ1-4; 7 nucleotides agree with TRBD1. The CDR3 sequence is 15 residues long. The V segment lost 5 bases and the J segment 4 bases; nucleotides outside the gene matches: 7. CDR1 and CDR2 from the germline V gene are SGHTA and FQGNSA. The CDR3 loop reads CASSGRQGRNEKLFF. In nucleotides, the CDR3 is TGTGCCAGCAGCGGCCGACAGGGCCGTAATGAAAAACTGTTTTTT. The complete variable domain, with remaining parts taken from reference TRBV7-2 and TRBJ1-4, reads GAGVSQSPSNKVTEKGKDVELRCDPISGHTALYWYRQSLGQGLEFLIYFQGNSAPDKSGLPSDRFSAERTGGSVSTLTIQRTQQEDSAVYLCASSGRQGRNEKLFFGSGTQLSVL.